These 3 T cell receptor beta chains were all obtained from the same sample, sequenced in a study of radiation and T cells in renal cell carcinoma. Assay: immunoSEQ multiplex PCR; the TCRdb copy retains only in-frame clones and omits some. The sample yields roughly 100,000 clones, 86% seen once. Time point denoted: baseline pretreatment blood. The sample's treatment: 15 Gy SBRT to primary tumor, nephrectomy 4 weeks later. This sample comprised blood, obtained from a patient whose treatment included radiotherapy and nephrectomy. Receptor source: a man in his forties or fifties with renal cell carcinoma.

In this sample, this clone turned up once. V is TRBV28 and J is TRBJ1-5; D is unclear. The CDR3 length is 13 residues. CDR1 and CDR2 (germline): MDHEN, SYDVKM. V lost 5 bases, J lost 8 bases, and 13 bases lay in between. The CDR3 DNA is TGTGCCAGCAGTATAACCCTGGAGGAGCCCCAGCATTTT. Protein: CASSITLEEPQHF.

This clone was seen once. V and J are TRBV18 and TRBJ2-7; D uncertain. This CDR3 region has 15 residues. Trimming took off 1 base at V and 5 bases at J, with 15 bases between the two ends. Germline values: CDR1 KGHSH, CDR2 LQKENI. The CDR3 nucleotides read TGTGCCAGCTCACCACGGCAGGAGTCTCTCGACGAGCAGTACTTC. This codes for CASSPRQESLDEQYF.

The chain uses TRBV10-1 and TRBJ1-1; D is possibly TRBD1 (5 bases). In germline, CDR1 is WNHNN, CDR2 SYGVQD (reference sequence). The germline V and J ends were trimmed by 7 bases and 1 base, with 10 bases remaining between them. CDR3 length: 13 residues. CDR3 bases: TGCGCCAGCAAAAGCCAGGGGAACACTGAAGCTTTCTTT. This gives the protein CASKSQGNTEAFF.